This is a list of T cell receptor beta chains from one sample in a study of cytomegalovirus exposure and HLA in healthy donors. Method: immunoSEQ multiplex PCR; TCRdb's copy keeps in-frame clones and lacks some. Here the sample spans 170,000 or so clones, about 73% being singletons. The sample consisted of PBMCs. These receptors were collected from a woman aged 50 to 60 in good health and CMV-seropositive. Each CDR3 is given with its conserved first and last residue. The D gene is left open where the match is weak. Clone size is given for some rows only: seen once, a few or many times, or a class if the clone is expanded.

D gene: TRBD2; V gene: TRBV9; J gene: TRBJ2-7; clone size: few; CDR3 protein: CASSVDGGGPTYEQYF; CDR3 DNA: TGTGCCAGCAGCGTAGATGGCGGGGGGCCGACCTACGAGCAGTACTTC
D gene: TRBD1; V gene: TRBV18; J gene: TRBJ1-1; clone size: .; CDR3 protein: CASSPRLGRGDTEAFF; CDR3 DNA: TGTGCCAGCTCACCACGACTGGGCAGGGGGGACACTGAAGCTTTCTTT
D gene: .; V gene: TRBV30; J gene: TRBJ1-1; clone size: .; CDR3 protein: CAWKSGNTEAFF; CDR3 DNA: TGTGCCTGGAAGTCAGGGAACACTGAAGCTTTCTTT
D gene: TRBD1; V gene: TRBV11-2; J gene: TRBJ2-3; clone size: .; CDR3 protein: CASSFRQGATDTQYF; CDR3 DNA: TGTGCCAGCAGCTTTCGACAGGGGGCCACAGATACGCAGTATTTT
D gene: .; V gene: TRBV4-1; J gene: TRBJ2-3; clone size: .; CDR3 protein: CASSLQLTGTDTQYF; CDR3 DNA: TGCGCCAGCAGCCTACAGTTAACAGGCACAGATACGCAGTATTTT
D gene: .; V gene: TRBV28; J gene: TRBJ2-4; clone size: few; CDR3 protein: CASSAISNIQYF; CDR3 DNA: TGTGCCAGCAGTGCGATTTCAAACATTCAGTACTTC
D gene: TRBD2; V gene: TRBV5-1; J gene: TRBJ2-7; clone size: .; CDR3 protein: CASSNFRTSGGTYEQYF; CDR3 DNA: TGCGCCAGCAGCAACTTCAGGACTAGCGGGGGGACGTACGAGCAGTACTTC
D gene: .; V gene: TRBV4-1; J gene: TRBJ1-5; clone size: .; CDR3 protein: CASSQVDLGFPRGPQHF; CDR3 DNA: TGCGCCAGCAGCCAAGTTGATTTAGGATTCCCCAGGGGGCCCCAGCATTTT
D gene: TRBD1; V gene: TRBV10-3; J gene: TRBJ2-7; clone size: once; CDR3 protein: CAIKGQGGDEQYF; CDR3 DNA: TGTGCCATCAAAGGACAGGGGGGCGACGAGCAGTACTTC
D gene: TRBD1; V gene: TRBV18; J gene: TRBJ1-6; clone size: .; CDR3 protein: CASSPGTADNSPLHF; CDR3 DNA: TGTGCCAGCTCCCCAGGGACAGCAGATAATTCACCCCTCCACTTT
D gene: .; V gene: TRBV25-1; J gene: TRBJ1-5; clone size: .; CDR3 protein: CASSPNSREPNQPQHF; CDR3 DNA: TGTGCCAGCAGCCCAAACTCGAGGGAGCCTAATCAGCCCCAGCATTTT
D gene: TRBD1; V gene: TRBV2; J gene: TRBJ2-5; clone size: .; CDR3 protein: CASSLDRGETQYF; CDR3 DNA: TGTGCCAGCAGCCTAGACAGGGGTGAGACCCAGTACTTC
D gene: TRBD2; V gene: TRBV5-6; J gene: TRBJ2-7; clone size: few; CDR3 protein: CASSFGTSFYEQYF; CDR3 DNA: TGTGCCAGCAGCTTCGGGACTAGCTTTTACGAGCAGTACTTC
D gene: .; V gene: TRBV11-2; J gene: TRBJ1-5; clone size: .; CDR3 protein: CASSLGGLDNQPQHF; CDR3 DNA: TGTGCCAGCAGCTTAGGAGGGCTTGACAATCAGCCCCAGCATTTT
D gene: TRBD1; V gene: TRBV5-1; J gene: TRBJ1-4; clone size: .; CDR3 protein: CASSLGDRYNEKLFF; CDR3 DNA: TGCGCCAGCAGCTTGGGGGACAGATATAATGAAAAACTGTTTTTT